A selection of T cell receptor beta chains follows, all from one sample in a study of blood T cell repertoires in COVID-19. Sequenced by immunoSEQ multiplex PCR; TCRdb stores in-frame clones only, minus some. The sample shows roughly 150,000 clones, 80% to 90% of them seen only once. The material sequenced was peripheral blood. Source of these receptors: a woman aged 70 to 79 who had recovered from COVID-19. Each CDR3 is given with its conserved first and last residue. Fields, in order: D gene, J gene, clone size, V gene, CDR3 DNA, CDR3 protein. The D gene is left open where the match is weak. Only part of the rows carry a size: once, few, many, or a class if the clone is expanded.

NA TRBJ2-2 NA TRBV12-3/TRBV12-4 TGTGCCAGCAGTTTTGCGGGCGGCGAGGTGCTGTTTTTT CASSFAGGEVLFF
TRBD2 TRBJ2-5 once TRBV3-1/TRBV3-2 TGTGCCAGCAGCCAACGTCGGGAGGGGGAGACCCAGTACTTC CASSQRREGETQYF
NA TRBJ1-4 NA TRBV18 TGTGCCAGCTCACCACAGGCGGGGGAAAAACTGTTTTTT CASSPQAGEKLFF
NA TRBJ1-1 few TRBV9 TGTGCCAGCAGCGTGACAGGTTTGAACACTGAAGCTTTCTTT CASSVTGLNTEAFF
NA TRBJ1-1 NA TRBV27 TGTGCCAGCACCCGGGGGTATCGGGCTTTCTTT CASTRGYRAFF
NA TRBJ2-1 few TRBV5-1 TGCGCCAGCAGTCCACTGGGCAGTTCCTACAATGAGCAGTTCTTC CASSPLGSSYNEQFF
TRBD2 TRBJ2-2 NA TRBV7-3 TGTGCCAGCAGCTTCCTAGCGGCCCCCGCCGGGGAGCTGTTTTTT CASSFLAAPAGELFF
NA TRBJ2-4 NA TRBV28 TGTGCCAGCAGTCCCCACGAAGCCCGGGACATTCAGTACTTC CASSPHEARDIQYF
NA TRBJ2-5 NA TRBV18 TGTGCCAGCTCACCAGACAGTTACAAAGAGACCCAGTACTTC CASSPDSYKETQYF
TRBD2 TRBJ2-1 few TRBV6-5 TGTGCCAGCAGTTACTCGGGAGGGGCCCACTACAATGAGCAGTTCTTC CASSYSGGAHYNEQFF
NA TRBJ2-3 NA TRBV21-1 TGTGCCAGCAGCACCAGGACAGGGGATTACTCTAGCACAGATACGCAGTATTTT CASSTRTGDYSSTDTQYF
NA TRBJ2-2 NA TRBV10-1 TGCGCCAGCTTCGGGACTCCGGGCACCGGGGAGCTGTTTTTT CASFGTPGTGELFF
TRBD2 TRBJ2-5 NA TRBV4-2 TGTGCCAGCAGCCTCCGACTAGCGGGAGGGCTCGAGACCCAGTACTTC CASSLRLAGGLETQYF
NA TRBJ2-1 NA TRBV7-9 TGTGCCAGCAGCTTAATTGTACCCGGGGGTGAGCAGTTCTTC CASSLIVPGGEQFF
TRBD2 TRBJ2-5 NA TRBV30 TGTGCCTGGAGTAGGCCTCGGGGGGGCCCGGAGACCCAGTACTTC CAWSRPRGGPETQYF
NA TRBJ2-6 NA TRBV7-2 TGTGCCAGCAGCTTAGGCGACAGGCCTTCTGGGGCCAACGTCCTGACTTTC CASSLGDRPSGANVLTF
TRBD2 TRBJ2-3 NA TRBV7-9 TGTGCCAGCAGCTCCCCCGGTCGGGGGGTCACAGATACGCAGTATTTT CASSSPGRGVTDTQYF
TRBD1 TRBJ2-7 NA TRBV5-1 TGCGCCAGCAGCTTCCTCACCCCTCGGCAGGGGGCGTACGAGCAGTACTTC CASSFLTPRQGAYEQYF
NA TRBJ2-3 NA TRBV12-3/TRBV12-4 TGTGCCAGCAGTTCACAGTTGGATACGCAGTATTTT CASSSQLDTQYF
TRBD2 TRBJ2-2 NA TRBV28 TGTGCCAGCAGTTTCCCCCCGCTAGCGGGAGACACCGGGGAGCTGTTTTTT CASSFPPLAGDTGELFF
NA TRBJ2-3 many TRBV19 TGTGCCAGTAGTCGGGGTAGCGGAGCTGGGGCGGGTACGCAGTATTTT CASSRGSGAGAGTQYF
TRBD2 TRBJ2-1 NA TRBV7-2 TGTGCCAGCAGCCCCCAGGCGGGAGGGACCTACAATGAGCAGTTCTTC CASSPQAGGTYNEQFF
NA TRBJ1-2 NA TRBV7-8 TGTGCCAGCAGCTTAGTGGCAGGCGCCGGCTATGGCTACACCTTC CASSLVAGAGYGYTF
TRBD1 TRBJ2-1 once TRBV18 TGTGCCAGCTCACCCCGGGACAGTTACAATGAGCAGTTCTTC CASSPRDSYNEQFF
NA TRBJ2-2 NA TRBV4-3 TGCGCCAGCAGCCAAGGTTACGGGTCCACCGGGGAGCTGTTTTTT CASSQGYGSTGELFF
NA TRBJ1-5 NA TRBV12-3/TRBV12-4 TGTGCCAGCAGTTCAGAAAGCGGGCAGCCCCAGCATTTT CASSSESGQPQHF
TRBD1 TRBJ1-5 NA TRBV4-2 TGTGCCAGCAGCCAAGATCCTAATGGACAGGGGAGGGCTCAGCCCCAGCATTTT CASSQDPNGQGRAQPQHF
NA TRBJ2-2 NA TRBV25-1 TGTGCCAGCGCGGGCCGGGGGAGTGCGTCCGGGGAGCTGTTTTTT CASAGRGSASGELFF
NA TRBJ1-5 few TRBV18 TGTGCCAGCTCACCGGACAGAAATCAGCCCCAGCATTTT CASSPDRNQPQHF
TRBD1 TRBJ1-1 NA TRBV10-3 TGTGCCATCAGTGAGTCGACAGGGCTCGGTGGCACTGAAGCTTTCTTT CAISESTGLGGTEAFF
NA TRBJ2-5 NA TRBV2 TGTGCCACAAGCCCCCGGGTCCAAGAGACCCAGTACTTC CATSPRVQETQYF
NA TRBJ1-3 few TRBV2 TGTGCCAGCAGTCCCTCGGGGTTTGGAAACACCATATATTTT CASSPSGFGNTIYF
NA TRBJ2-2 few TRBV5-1 TGCGCCAGCAGCCCCCAGCGTTTCACCGGGGAGCTGTTTTTT CASSPQRFTGELFF
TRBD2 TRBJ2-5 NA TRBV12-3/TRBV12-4 TGTGCCAGCGGACTAGCGAAAGAGACCCAGTACTTC CASGLAKETQYF
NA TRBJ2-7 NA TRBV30 TGTGCCTGGAGTGAGGGGGGGACCTCCTACGAGCAGTACTTC CAWSEGGTSYEQYF
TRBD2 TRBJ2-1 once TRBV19 TGTGCCAGTAGTATGGGTAGCGGGGGGGCATCGGGGTACAATGAGCAGTTCTTC CASSMGSGGASGYNEQFF
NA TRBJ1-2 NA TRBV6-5 TGTGCCAGCGGAACTACATTAGCCTATGGCTACACCTTC CASGTTLAYGYTF
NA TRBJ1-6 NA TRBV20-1 TGCAGTGCTAGTAGACGCAAGCGGGGTGATTCACCCCTCCACTTT CSASRRKRGDSPLHF
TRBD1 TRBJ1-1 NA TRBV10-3 TGTGCCATCAGTGACCCCTCTACCAGGGGGCGGAAGGCTTTCTTT CAISDPSTRGRKAFF
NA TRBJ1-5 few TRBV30 TGTGCCTGGAGTGTTGGAGATTATAGCAATCAGCCCCAGCATTTT CAWSVGDYSNQPQHF
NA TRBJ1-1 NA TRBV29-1 TGCAGCGTTCCATCCCCCACTGAAGCTTTCTTT CSVPSPTEAFF
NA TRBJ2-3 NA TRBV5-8 TGTGCCAGCAGCTTGGGAGGGAGGCCCCACCCGGGGGGCACAGATACGCAGTATTTT CASSLGGRPHPGGTDTQYF
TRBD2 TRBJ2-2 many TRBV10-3 TGTGCCATCAGTGAGACTAGCGGGGGTACCGGGGAGCTGTTTTTT CAISETSGGTGELFF
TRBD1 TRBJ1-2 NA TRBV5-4 TGTGCCAGCAGCCCTGCACAGGGGGCGAGTTACGGCTACACCTTC CASSPAQGASYGYTF
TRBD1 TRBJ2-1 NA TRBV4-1 TGCGCCAGCAGCCAAGTTGGGACAGGGCTCAACAATGAGCAGTTCTTC CASSQVGTGLNNEQFF
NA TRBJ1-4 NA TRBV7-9 TGTGCCAGCACCCTTCGGGAGGGAAATGAAAAACTGTTTTTT CASTLREGNEKLFF
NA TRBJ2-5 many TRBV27 TGTGCCAGCAGCCGACAGGTTTTAGAGACCCAGTACTTC CASSRQVLETQYF
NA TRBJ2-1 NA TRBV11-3 TGTGCCAGCAGCCCCGCGACCGGGGCGGGAAATGAGCAGTTCTTC CASSPATGAGNEQFF
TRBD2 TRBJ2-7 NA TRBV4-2 TGTGCCAGCAGCCCCGGGGGGACTAGCGCCGCCTACGAGCAGTACTTC CASSPGGTSAAYEQYF
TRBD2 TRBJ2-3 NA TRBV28 TGTGCCAGCAGTTTTTCTCTAGCGGTCCGGGATACGCAGTATTTT CASSFSLAVRDTQYF
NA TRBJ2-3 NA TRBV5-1 TGCGCCAGCAGCTTGGCGGGGGCGGGGGATTTT CASSLAGAGDF
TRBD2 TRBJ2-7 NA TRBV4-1 TGCGCCAGCAGCCAAATAGCGGGGGCCTCCTACGAGCAGTACTTC CASSQIAGASYEQYF
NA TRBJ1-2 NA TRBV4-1 TGCGCCAGCAGCCAAAGAGGCACTAACTATGGCTACACCTTC CASSQRGTNYGYTF
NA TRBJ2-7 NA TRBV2 TGTGCCAGCAGCCAAGAGCAGTACTTC CASSQEQYF
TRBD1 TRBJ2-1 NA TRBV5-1 TGCGCCAGCAGCCCGCAACCGACAGGGTGGGGTGGTGGCGGCGATGAGCAGTTCTTC CASSPQPTGWGGGGDEQFF